This T cell receptor beta chain was sequenced for a study of blood T cells in healthy people across ages (dated by TCRdb to the mid-2010s). Some background on the complete study: In model experiments, roughly one uniquely barcoded TCR beta cDNA molecule per two T cells was captured by template switching. The donors were divided into four age groups: young (average approximately 16 years), middle-aged (about 40), aged (about 60) and long-lived (more than 75). Two additional independent replicas of 1 million unique cDNA reads from the same blood draw were analyzed for two donors (one aged 18 to 30 and one aged 80 or older). To track age-related changes in TCR beta repertoire diversity, the study relied on deep sequencing normalized with unique cDNA molecular identifiers. To avoid experimental bias, donors of different ages were spread randomly across the sequencing lanes.

Systemically healthy Caucasian individuals from Russia, about 38 in total and aged about 6 to 95 years, were included as donors. Each donor gave ten milliliters of peripheral blood, collected into EDTA-treated Vacutainer tubes. Ficoll-Paque density-gradient centrifugation was used to isolate PBMCs, with at least 7 million per sample. Total RNA was extracted from PBMCs with Trizol reagent, with at least 6 micrograms obtained per sample. For every donor, an aliquot of PBMCs went through flow cytometry to measure the percentages of naive CD45RAhigh/CD27high T cells. A note on this clonotype: It has no known antigen specificity. Per-base qualities were not stored, and no clone one base away is much larger.

The germline V gene (reference sequence) yields SSHAT for CDR1 and FNYEAQ for CDR2. V loses 5 bases of germline sequence and J loses 8 bases, and the interval between the two ends is 16 bases. CDR3 length: 14 amino acids, cysteine to phenylalanine. This entry keeps only the CDR3 DNA: 42 bases, framed from base 1. Broad study findings and their caveats: Because the CMV infection status of the donors was unknown, age-related changes in expanded clonotypes may potentially have been confounded. Estimates of total diversity from one million sequenced T cells were regarded as lower bounds and underestimates. Compared with the aged group, the long-lived group had more naive CD4+ T cells, fewer expanded clones and increased TCR diversity, suggesting age selection. As age increased, observed TCR beta diversity per million T cells dropped in a roughly linear way, and a significant reduction was already evident by age 40. Bulk unsorted PBMC profiling prevented conclusive comparison of naive and antigen-experienced compartments. A strong correlation was found between observed TCR beta diversity and the percentage of naive T cells measured by flow cytometry.

The receptor library was made with 5' RACE. These reads were obtained on an Illumina HiSeq 2500. A second 7 to 11 cycle PCR used a sample-barcoded 5' primer and a J-beta primer mix. Each TCR beta cDNA molecule received a unique molecular identifier from a template-switch 5' adaptor carrying 12 random nucleotides. At least 2.5 million CDR3-containing paired-end reads were obtained from each sample. The Mint cDNA synthesis kit, primed by a TRBC-specific oligonucleotide, was used to synthesize first-strand cDNA from all RNA. Following uracil-DNA glycosylase treatment, a first 18-cycle PCR with universal primers M1SS and BC2_uni_R was performed on all cDNA. The study's own analysis went as follows. For normalization, 1 million high-quality reads were randomly selected from each sample, with every read carrying a distinct molecular identifier. Reads with shared molecular identifiers were discarded instead of being binned into consensus sequences. MiTCR, set to a Q25 quality threshold and the strictest error-elimination algorithm, was used for CDR3 identification, clonotype clustering and error correction. A nonparametric unseen species model with Euler transformation was used to estimate lower-bound total TCR beta diversity. In TCRdb, the public reads were trimmed at Q25 with fastp and aligned with MiXCR, with productive beta chains retained. Rows are combined by CDR3 protein, so each entry shows the most common genes and DNA. These V and J calls originate from TCRdb's pipeline instead of the authors' own analysis. This sample gives under 1,000,000 distinct CDR3 sequences in total; around half of them show up just once. The top ten hold 15% to 20% of the sample.

The sequence links TRBV7-7 to TRBJ2-1; matching of 6 bases hints at TRBD2 as the D gene. The sequence was collected from a man older than 75 in good health. What was sequenced was blood. CDR3 loop: CASSPRPTGDEQFF. The DNA sequence is as follows: TGTGCCAGCAGCCCTCGTCCAACGGGGGATGAGCAGTTCTTC.